The entry below gives a single T cell receptor beta chain sequence along with its context. This sample was included in a study of cytotoxic CD8 clonotypes in ibrutinib-treated CLL. Study information: Once patients had received a median approximately twelve months of treatment, range 6 to 36, response samples were obtained.

Clones were read by immunoSEQ multiplex PCR, and TCRdb kept only the in-frame ones, dropping some. The sample has approximately 70,000 clones, approximately 80% seen once. Losses at the gene ends were 5 bases for V and 1 base for J; bases not matched to a gene: 8. This CDR3 comprises 16 residues. Looked up from germline, CDR1 is SEHNR and CDR2 is FQNEAQ (reference sequence). The chain has TRBV7-9 and TRBJ1-5; TRBD1 aligns across 7 bases. Specimen: PBMCs, collected at disease progression, from a patient treated with ibrutinib. The TCR originated in a human donor with chronic lymphocytic leukemia. The CDR3 reads CASSPTGSNSNQPQHF. CDR3 coding DNA: TGTGCCAGCAGCCCGACAGGGTCCAACAGCAATCAGCCCCAGCATTTT.